Below, 32 T cell receptor beta chains from the same sample are listed, as sequenced in a study of blood T cell repertoires in COVID-19. Method: immunoSEQ multiplex PCR; TCRdb's copy keeps in-frame clones and lacks some. Of under 250,000 clones listed, 80% to 90% are singletons. Input material: peripheral blood. Source of these receptors: a middle-aged man with acute or convalescent COVID-19.

The rearrangement links TRBV5-8 to TRBJ2-1, with 13 nucleotides matching TRBD2. Germline V gives CDR1 SGHTS, CDR2 YDEGEE. Trimming took 0 bases from V and 9 from J; bases not matched to a gene: 3. This CDR3 has 15 amino acids. Written as DNA, the CDR3 is TGTGCCAGCAGCTTGGGGACTAGCGGGGGTTCTGAGCAGTTCTTC. This translates into CASSLGTSGGSEQFF.

The CDR3 region has the DNA TGTGCCAGCAGTCCACAGGCCTACGAGCAGTACTTC. It specifies CASSPQAYEQYF. The chain recombines TRBV6-2 or TRBV6-3 with TRBJ2-7; TRBD1 might be the D (5 bases). With 5 bases removed from V and 2 bases from J, the gap between germline ends came to 7 bases. Germline CDR1 is MNHEY and CDR2 is SVGEGT. The CDR3 covers 12 residues.

The chain has TRBV5-1 and TRBJ2-7; D possibly corresponds to TRBD1 (5 bases). CDR1 and CDR2 from the germline V gene are SGHRS and YFSETQ. This CDR3 region has 12 residues. V was cut by 4 bases and J by 6 bases, with 11 bases left in between. The CDR3 region has the DNA TGCGCCAGCAGCATACCCGACAGCGAGCAGTACTTC. Its translation is CASSIPDSEQYF.

The chain's CDR3 is CASSSAGDYGYTF. Written as DNA, the CDR3 is TGTGCCAGCAGTTCGGCAGGGGACTATGGCTACACCTTC. The chain combines TRBV6-5 with TRBJ1-2; tentative D call: TRBD1 (6 bases). The CDR3 is 13 residues long. The V end was cut by 4 bases, the J end by 3 bases, with 9 bases between. Germline V lookup: CDR1 MNHEY, CDR2 SVGAGI.

The genes are TRBV13 and TRBJ1-6; the D gene is possibly TRBD1 (5 bases). CDR3 length: 16 amino acids. Germline loops: CDR1 PRHDT, CDR2 FYEKMQ (reference sequence). The ends were cut back, 3 bases at V and 10 bases at J, with 19 bases in the middle. The CDR3: CASSFGWPQGNSPLHF. DNA for the CDR3: TGTGCCAGCAGCTTCGGGTGGCCCCAGGGAAACTCACCCCTCCACTTT.

A single count supports this clone. The rearrangement joins TRBV7-2 to TRBJ2-7, with 11 positions matching TRBD2. This CDR3 has 17 amino acids. CDR1 and CDR2 from the germline V gene are SGHTA and FQGNSA. Trimming removed 5 bases from V and 2 bases from J; junction bases left unmatched: 11. CDR3 coding DNA: TGTGCCAGCAGCCCCGGAACCGGGACTAGCGGTACCTACGAGCAGTACTTC. This gives the protein CASSPGTGTSGTYEQYF.

The chain joins TRBV7-9 to TRBJ1-5; TRBD1 agrees at 7 bases. This CDR3 comprises 15 residues. V shed 5 bases, J shed 4 bases, and the junction held 8 bases outside the gene matches. Germline loops: CDR1 SEHNR, CDR2 FQNEAQ (reference sequence). DNA for the CDR3: TGTGCCAGCAGCCCGACAGGGAAGGGAAATCAGCCCCAGCATTTT. Amino acids: CASSPTGKGNQPQHF.

A remark on this clone: Other nucleotide sequences in the sample specify the same CDR3. This rearrangement joins TRBV28 to TRBJ2-7, with 10 bases identical to TRBD2. Germline V gene data show CDR1 as MDHEN and CDR2 as SYDVKM. The V gene end was trimmed by 6 bases and the J gene end by 0 bases; junction bases not matched to a gene: 5. The CDR3 totals 15 residues. DNA for the CDR3: TGTGCCAGCAGCCAGACTAGCGGGTACTCCTACGAGCAGTACTTC. Its protein is CASSQTSGYSYEQYF.

The table lists this clone with a count of one. The rearrangement uses TRBV6-5 and TRBJ2-7, with 7 bases aligning to TRBD1. J was trimmed by 3 bases and V by 0 bases; bases with no gene match: 8. The CDR3 is 16 amino acids. Germline V gene data show CDR1 as MNHEY and CDR2 as SVGAGI. CDR3 sequence (DNA): TGTGCCAGCAGTTACTCGATAGGACAGGAGGACTACGAGCAGTACTTC. It is translated as CASSYSIGQEDYEQYF.

The rearrangement links TRBV7-2 to TRBJ1-5, with a weak D call TRBD1 (5 bases). The CDR3 runs 15 residues. V lost 1 base to trimming and J lost 0 bases, with 7 bases between them. Germline V lookup: CDR1 SGHTA, CDR2 FQGNSA. The DNA for the CDR3 is TGTGCCAGCAGCTTAGGGACACATAGCAATCAGCCCCAGCATTTT. This codes for CASSLGTHSNQPQHF.

J is TRBJ2-3 and V is TRBV3-1 (or the pseudogene TRBV3-2), with D perhaps TRBD1 (6 bases). Germline CDR1 LGHDT, CDR2 YNNKEL (reference sequence). This CDR3 is 14 amino acids long. Trimming cost V 2 bases and J 3 bases, with 9 bases left between them. The CDR3 nucleotides read TGTGCCAGCAGCCAATCCGGGACAACAGATACGCAGTATTTT. Its protein product is CASSQSGTTDTQYF.

V gene TRBV27 combines with J gene TRBJ1-1; the D is unclear. This CDR3 contains 13 residues. V was shortened by 7 bases and J by 5 bases, with 14 bases between the two germline ends. Germline loops: CDR1 MNHEY, CDR2 SMNVEV (reference sequence). The CDR3 sequence is CASISLGETEAFF. The CDR3 nucleotides read TGTGCCAGCATAAGCCTCGGGGAGACTGAAGCTTTCTTT.

This clone has only one observation. The gene calls are TRBV4-1 and TRBJ2-3; 11 nucleotides match TRBD2. The CDR3 covers 15 residues. Trimming took 3 bases from V and 5 from J; bases not matched to a gene: 4. In germline, CDR1 is MGHRA, CDR2 YSYEKL. The CDR3 DNA is TGCGCCAGCAGCCACGGTCTAGCGGGGGGAGATACGCAGTATTTT. As protein: CASSHGLAGGDTQYF.

The rearrangement uses TRBV19 and TRBJ2-3; a possible D gene is TRBD1 (6 bases). V lost 4 bases, J lost 5 bases, and 16 bases lay in between. Looked up from germline, CDR1 is LNHDA and CDR2 is SQIVND (reference sequence). The CDR3 has 15 amino acids. The DNA for the CDR3 is TGTGCCAGTAGTACGGGACAAAGGGTTGGAGATACGCAGTATTTT. Its translation: CASSTGQRVGDTQYF.

This rearrangement joins TRBV19 to TRBJ2-7, with 7 bases aligning to TRBD1. This CDR3 has 13 residues. V lost 9 bases and J lost 2; bases outside the gene matches: 7. Germline CDR1 and CDR2: LNHDA and SQIVND (reference sequence). The DNA of the CDR3 is TGTGCCAGCACCGGGACAGCAGCCTACGAGCAGTACTTC. Translating gives CASTGTAAYEQYF.

The chain employs TRBV5-1 and TRBJ2-5; tentative D call: TRBD2 (5 bases). The length of the CDR3 is 16 residues. The germline V and J ends were trimmed by 5 bases and 4 bases, with 21 bases remaining between them. CDR1 is SGHRS, CDR2 YFSETQ, per germline. The CDR3 DNA sequence: TGCGCCAGCAGAAGGGAGCAGGTCCCCTGGGGAGAGACCCAGTACTTC. It encodes CASRREQVPWGETQYF.

The CDR3 nucleotides read TGTGCCAGCTCACAGGGACAGGGGCAAGAGACCCAGTACTTC. Protein product: CASSQGQGQETQYF. This rearrangement joins TRBV18 to TRBJ2-5; TRBD1 agrees at 10 bases. J gave up 2 bases and V 4 bases, and 1 base lay outside the gene matches. Looked up from germline, CDR1 is KGHSH and CDR2 is LQKENI. The CDR3 has 14 residues.

This rearrangement joins TRBV19 to TRBJ1-1; possible D gene TRBD1, 6 bases. Germline loops: CDR1 LNHDA, CDR2 SQIVND (reference sequence). This CDR3 has 13 amino acids. V shed 7 bases and J shed 1 base, with 10 bases lying between them. The CDR3 DNA sequence: TGTGCCAGTAAACAGGGCTGGAACACTGAAGCTTTCTTT. This encodes CASKQGWNTEAFF.

V and J are TRBV7-8 and TRBJ2-1; perhaps TRBD2 as D (6 bases). CDR3 length: 14 amino acids. Deletions cut 6 bases from V and 6 bases from J, with 15 bases between. The germline CDR1 and CDR2 sequences are SGHVS and FQNEAQ. DNA of the CDR3: TGTGCCAGCAGGGCCGGGACTGGACGCAATGAGCAGTTCTTC. Protein product: CASRAGTGRNEQFF. The full variable domain, in which reference TRBV7-8 and TRBJ2-1 provide the parts outside the CDR3, is GAGVSQSPRYKVAKRGQDVALRCDPISGHVSLFWYQQALGQGPEFLTYFQNEAQLDKSGLPSDRFFAERPEGSVSTLKIQRTQQEDSAVYLCASRAGTGRNEQFFGPGTRLTVL.

This clone was seen at least ten times. V is TRBV6-2 or TRBV6-3 and J is TRBJ1-4; 8 bases fit TRBD1. In germline, CDR1 is MNHEY, CDR2 SVGEGT. V shed 0 bases, J shed 8 bases, and the junction held 8 bases outside the gene matches. The CDR3 has 16 amino acids. DNA of the CDR3: TGTGCCAGCAGTTACTCAGTTCAACAGGGGGAAGAAAAACTGTTTTTT. It translates to CASSYSVQQGEEKLFF.

This clone was detected only a few times. This chain joins TRBV9 and TRBJ1-6, with TRBD1 matching over 9 bases. V gave up 7 bases and J gave up 6 bases; unmatched junction bases: 2. The CDR3 extends over 13 amino acids. Germline V gene data show CDR1 as SGDLS and CDR2 as YYNGEE. CDR3 region: CASGTGTNSPLHF. CDR3 in DNA: TGTGCCAGCGGGACAGGGACTAATTCACCCCTCCACTTT.

The rearrangement uses TRBV6-5 and TRBJ1-6; D is perhaps TRBD1 (6 bases). The CDR3 consists of 15 residues. Trimming pared 11 bases from V and 6 bases from J, leaving 20 bases between. CDR1 and CDR2 (germline): MNHEY, SVGAGI. CDR3 loop: CAFRRQDIFNSPLHF. The CDR3 DNA sequence: TGTGCCTTCCGGAGACAGGACATTTTTAATTCACCCCTCCACTTT.

DNA for the CDR3: TGTGCCAGTAGTAAGGGACTAGCGGGAGTAGGCTCCTACAATGAGCAGTTCTTC. Protein sequence: CASSKGLAGVGSYNEQFF. The genes are TRBV19 and TRBJ2-1; 14 bases map to TRBD2. This CDR3 has 18 residues. V was pared by 4 bases and J by 0 bases, with 5 bases of the junction left unmatched. CDR1 is LNHDA and CDR2 is SQIVND in the germline V gene (reference sequence).

The rearrangement joins TRBV18 to TRBJ1-5; 7 bases fit TRBD1. This CDR3 contains 14 residues. The junction had 7 bases not matched to a gene; V was cut back by 4 bases and J by 7 bases. Germline CDR1 is KGHSH and CDR2 is LQKENI. The DNA of the CDR3 is TGTGCCAGCTCACGGACGACAGGGCACCAGCCCCAGCATTTT. Protein sequence: CASSRTTGHQPQHF. The variable domain in full, with the rest retrieved from reference TRBV18 and TRBJ1-5, is NAGVMQNPRHLVRRRGQEARLRCSPMKGHSHVYWYRQLPEEGLKFMVYLQKENIIDESGMPKERFSAEFPKEGPSILRIQQVVRGDSAAYFCASSRTTGHQPQHFGDGTRLSIL.

Worth noting for this clone: Other nucleotide sequences in the sample specify the same CDR3. The chain combines TRBV5-4 with TRBJ2-3, with TRBD2 matching over 8 bases. Germline V gene sequence: CDR1 SGHNT, CDR2 YYREEE (reference sequence). After removal of 2 bases from V and 2 bases from J, the junction contained 7 bases not matched to a gene. CDR3 size: 16 residues. As DNA, the CDR3 is TGTGCCAGCAGCTTTGGGGTAGCGGGACTCACAGATACGCAGTATTTT. Residues: CASSFGVAGLTDTQYF.

V gene TRBV6-6 combines with J gene TRBJ2-5, with D perhaps TRBD1 (6 bases). CDR3 size: 16 residues. Trimming left V 1 base short and J 4 bases short, with 16 bases between. Germline V gene sequence: CDR1 MNHNY, CDR2 SVGAGI (reference sequence). CDR3 residues: CASSYLQGPRRETQYF. CDR3 DNA: TGTGCCAGCAGTTACTTACAGGGCCCGAGGAGAGAGACCCAGTACTTC.

V gene TRBV29-1 combines with J gene TRBJ2-7; D is ambiguous. This CDR3 region has 11 residues. The ends were cut back, 4 bases at V and 4 bases at J, with 8 bases in the middle. The germline V gene has CDR1 SQVTM and CDR2 ANQGSEA. The CDR3 protein is CSVGSVYEQYF. The CDR3 nucleotides read TGCAGCGTTGGTAGTGTTTACGAGCAGTACTTC.

The V call is TRBV27, the J call TRBJ1-3; D gene ambiguous. V was pared by 1 base and J by 0 bases, with 7 bases between. The CDR3 runs 15 residues. Germline CDR1 is MNHEY and CDR2 is SMNVEV (reference sequence). CDR3 DNA: TGTGCCAGCAGTTTATACAGTTTCTCTGGAAACACCATATATTTT. Its translation: CASSLYSFSGNTIYF.

This clone was picked up a small number of times. The chain combines TRBV14 with TRBJ1-1; D perhaps matches TRBD1 (5 bases). The V end lost 4 bases, the J end lost 0 bases, and 6 bases lay between the germline ends. In germline, CDR1 is SGHDN, CDR2 FVKESK. This CDR3 contains 13 residues. CDR3: CASSRQMNTEAFF. CDR3 in DNA: TGTGCCAGCAGCCGACAGATGAACACTGAAGCTTTCTTT. The whole variable domain, filled in from reference TRBV14 and TRBJ1-1, reads EAGVTQFPSHSVIEKGQTVTLRCDPISGHDNLYWYRRVMGKEIKFLLHFVKESKQDESGMPNNRFLAERTGGTYSTLKVQPAELEDSGVYFCASSRQMNTEAFFGQGTRLTVV.

The rearrangement links TRBV6-5 to TRBJ2-1, with TRBD2 identical over 8 bases. CDR1 is MNHEY, CDR2 SVGAGI, per germline. Trimming took 2 bases from V and 3 from J; bases not matched to a gene: 6. The CDR3 is 16 amino acids. The CDR3 is CASSYTRSGGYNEQFF. The CDR3 nucleotides are TGTGCCAGCAGTTACACTAGGAGCGGGGGCTACAATGAGCAGTTCTTC.

V is TRBV2 and J is TRBJ1-1, with a possible D match to TRBD1 (5 bases). The germline V gene encodes CDR1 SNHLY and CDR2 FYNNEI. Trimming took 4 bases from V and 3 from J, leaving 21 bases between them. This CDR3 region has 17 residues. The CDR3 DNA sequence: TGTGCCAGCAGTGTGAGGTTAGGTGGGGGGGTTGACACTGAAGCTTTCTTT. Translation gives CASSVRLGGGVDTEAFF.

The chain couples TRBV7-9 to TRBJ1-4, with 8 bases identical to TRBD1. The germline gives CDR1 SEHNR, CDR2 FQNEAQ (reference sequence). J lost 3 bases, V lost 5 bases, and 5 bases had no gene match. This CDR3 contains 15 residues. For the CDR3, the DNA is TGTGCCAGCAGCCAAGGGACAGGAGCTAATGAAAAACTGTTTTTT. It encodes CASSQGTGANEKLFF.